This is a list of T cell receptor beta chains from one sample in a study of STAT5B mutations in CD4+ large granular lymphocyte leukemia. Using immunoSEQ multiplex PCR, the repertoire was profiled, and TCRdb retains in-frame clones only, with some absent. Of about 30,000 clones listed, 71% are singletons. Specimen: CD4+ T cells from blood buffy coats. The source is a human donor in good health. CDR3s include the opening cysteine and the closing phenylalanine or tryptophan. A D gene is named only where the DNA matches it firmly. Clone size, where shown, is once, few, many, or a class for clones that have expanded.

size,J,V,D,DNA,CDR3
-,TRBJ2-3,TRBV10-3,-,TGTGCCATCAGTGACCTAGACCACGGTAGCACAGATACGCAGTATTTT,CAISDLDHGSTDTQYF
few,TRBJ2-2,TRBV9,-,TGTGCCAGCAGCCCCAGTGGAGGGAGTGTTGGGACCGGGGAGCTGTTTTTT,CASSPSGGSVGTGELFF
few,TRBJ1-1,TRBV28,TRBD1,TGTGCCAGCAGCACCCAGGGGGCGATTAACACTGAAGCTTTCTTT,CASSTQGAINTEAFF
-,TRBJ1-3,TRBV25-1,TRBD1,TGTGCCAGCAGTACTGGACAGGGCTTAGGAAACACCATATATTTT,CASSTGQGLGNTIYF
-,TRBJ2-2,TRBV4-2,-,TGTGCCAGCAGCCAATTAAGGGGGGGCGACACCGGGGAGCTGTTTTTT,CASSQLRGGDTGELFF
-,TRBJ2-7,TRBV7-9,-,TGTGCCAGCAGCTTCAAGGAAACATCCAACGAGCCCGAGCAGTACTTC,CASSFKETSNEPEQYF
-,TRBJ2-7,TRBV28,TRBD2,TGTGCCAGCAGTTCGCCGGGACTAGCGGGGATCCAGCAGTACTTC,CASSSPGLAGIQQYF
-,TRBJ2-1,TRBV30,-,TGTGCCTGGAGTGGGGGCGACACCTACAATAAGCAGTTCTTC,CAWSGGDTYNKQFF
-,TRBJ2-1,TRBV19,TRBD1,TGTGCCAGTAGTTCGAAGGGTAACAGGGGACCCTACAATGAGCAGTTCTTC,CASSSKGNRGPYNEQFF
-,TRBJ2-7,TRBV18,-,TGTGCCAGCTCACTCCTTCAGGGCTCCTACGAGCAGTACTTC,CASSLLQGSYEQYF
-,TRBJ1-2,TRBV5-1,TRBD1,TGCGCCAGCAGCATCGACAGGGACTATGGCTACACCTTC,CASSIDRDYGYTF
-,TRBJ2-3,TRBV2,-,TGTGCCAGCAGCGCCCGTTACACAGATACGCAGTATTTT,CASSARYTDTQYF
once,TRBJ1-6,TRBV9,-,TGTGCCAGCAGCATCGAGGGGGATGGCTACTATAATTCACCCCTCCACTTT,CASSIEGDGYYNSPLHF
-,TRBJ1-5,TRBV5-1,-,TGCGCCAGCAGCTGGGGGGTTAGTGGAAATCAGCCCCAGCATTTT,CASSWGVSGNQPQHF